The entry that follows covers one T cell receptor (beta chain) sequence. Its antigen remains undetermined. Within one base of it there is no much larger clone, and no base qualities were kept. Reading the germline V gene gives CDR1 MNHNS and CDR2 SASEGT. The junction carries 13 bases between V and J, which are trimmed by 5 bases and 3 bases respectively. The CDR3 contains 14 residues, cysteine and phenylalanine counted. Of all the DNA, just the CDR3 is kept, 42 bases in frame from base 1. The cohort comprised some 680 healthy bone marrow donors. At the time of sampling, every cohort member was nominally healthy, though immune exposures that went unrecorded were likely present. The donor tested CMV seronegative, placing the donor among the 350 or so seronegative members of the cohort. A peripheral blood sample was provided by each donor, and peripheral blood mononuclear cells were used for TCR beta sequencing. Genomic DNA was extracted from the blood cell samples with the Qiagen DNeasy Blood Extraction Kit.

The data were obtained in a study of cytomegalovirus exposure and HLA in healthy donors listed by TCRdb under 2017. For the wider study: An earlier analysis of some 600 of the donors reported 250 to 300 Gb of sequence data and 100 million to 120 million unique TCR beta sequences obtained from some 200 million T cells. About 280 gigabases of sequencing data and approximately 92 million unique TCR sequences made up an early release that covered 500 to 700 HLA-typed donors. A later genetic analysis took genome-wide SNP genotypes for about 55% of the 666 donors and used that subset as a discovery cohort. All discovery cohort repertoires had been generated using a single sequencing platform. Donor age, sex, ethnicity and CMV serostatus were collected together with the repertoire data. The study profiled the T cell repertoires of hundreds of subjects by immunosequencing and related them to cytomegalovirus serostatus. Of the roughly 400 genotyped donors, over 70% fell in the genetic ancestry cluster associated with self-reported Caucasian donors. The study aimed to test whether signatures of past pathogen exposure could be identified by cataloging public T cell receptors. Four to six DR-DQ haplotypes were handled as single units for association and clustering, since linkage in the cohort was strong. In addition to the first cohort of several hundred subjects, a separate validation cohort of 100 to 150 different subjects was used. An earlier analysis of fewer than 750 of the donors used high-throughput TCR beta sequencing to judge whether each TCR beta V gene segment behaved as functional or pseudogenic. A later analysis re-analyzed previously published TCR beta repertoires from roughly 600 donors and added high-resolution HLA genotyping to study TCR occurrence patterns. Class I and class II HLA loci were covered by the typing at four-digit resolution. Rather than using new phenotypic data, the later analysis identified candidate immune exposures from TCR beta sequences and from how often those sequences occurred across donors. Typing coverage differed by locus: A, B, C, DRB1 and DQB1 were typed in about 620-640 donors, DQA1 in 500 to 550, DPA1 in some 610, and DPB1 in approximately 450. Across 398 genotyped donors of the cohort, an average of approximately 240,000 unique TCR beta nucleotide sequences per donor were sequenced, and 15% to 20% of those sequences were non-productive. To predict cytomegalovirus infection status, the study combined high-throughput TCR immunosequencing, statistical association of individual TCRs with disease status, and machine learning. Study-wide findings and limitations: A group of highly shared sequence variants was considered likely to be a technical artifact of the sequencing pipeline. Specific HLA alleles were associated with 15,000 to 20,000 TCR beta sequences at a false discovery rate of 0.05 in a later analysis. Strong co-occurrence of HLA alleles, especially DR and DQ, made assigning TCR associations to individual alleles difficult. A few of the identified cytomegalovirus-associated TCR beta chains were confirmed in vitro to be specific for cytomegalovirus antigens. The 87-base-pair reads could not distinguish some IMGT-functional V segments, including TRBV6-2 and TRBV6-3, so those segments were excluded. Broadly in line with IMGT annotations, most TCR beta V segments showed up in productive rearrangements about 87% or about 30% of the time in an earlier analysis of 587 of the donors. Most CMV-associated TCR beta chains appeared to be HLA-restricted in a later analysis, and the HLA associations seemed to be driven largely by CMV exposure. Roughly uniform sequencing depth across donors was assumed in presence/absence analyses, although this assumption may not hold. In a later analysis, HLA-associated TCR beta chains showed more clonal expansion and lower generation probabilities than non-associated chains that were equally common. Over 15 rarely observed V segments, including chromosome 9 orphons, were excluded from the earlier analysis of some 590 of the donors because counts were too low. Cytomegalovirus status was reported to be diagnosed by the classifier with high specificity and sensitivity in both the original and validation cohorts. In the study, roughly 160 TCR beta chains were listed as associated with cytomegalovirus. The cohort was sequenced for TCR beta chains only, and without alpha or paired-chain data the features that could be detected were limited. HLA typing was unavailable for some donors at each locus, so association tests used only the typed subset. According to the authors, the approach could potentially be generalized to other disease states and immunological phenotypes. Linkage disequilibrium might explain the correlated functional status among segregating V segments, but an unknown experimental factor could not be ruled out. V-gene and J-gene trimming of TCR beta chains was associated with a missense DCLRE1C variant in a later genetic analysis, and the association was replicated in an independent cohort. In a later genetic analysis, fewer N-insertions in productive TCRs were reported among donors in an Asian-associated ancestry cluster than the roughly 700-donor mean. In a later analysis, the rate of TCR association differed among HLA loci, with DRB1 alleles having the most associated TCRs and HLA-C alleles having the fewest. Most TCR sequences were observed very rarely across donors, whereas some public TCRs were present in many individuals. A later analysis reported that several top co-occurrence clusters appeared linked to parvovirus B19, influenza, CMV and Epstein-Barr virus. A further reported finding was that TCR beta sequences accurately predicted the HLA-A and HLA-B alleles for most subjects in the first cohort. CMV serostatus was the only immune exposure information available for the cohort.

The library was built by means of the immunoSEQ multiplex PCR assay. A mixture of 60 forward primers for TCR Vbeta segments and 13 reverse primers for TCR Jbeta segments was used in the multiplex PCR. The CDR3 region of rearranged TCR beta genes was amplified from genomic DNA by a multiplex PCR assay. On the Illumina HiSeq System, the amplified TCR beta libraries were sequenced as 87-base-pair reads. The source study handled its data this way. A later analysis counted about 82 million unique TCR beta chains across the approximately 700 repertoires, and around 12 million of these chains were shared by at least two donors. Raw reads were error-corrected and collapsed into unique sequences with a nearest-neighbor algorithm that merged closely related sequences to remove PCR and sequencing errors. To assign V, D and J gene segments, CDR3 sequences were aligned to IMGT reference sequences. For a sequence to be retained, at least a six-nucleotide match to both a V gene segment and a J gene segment was required. A rearrangement was called productive if the CDR3 had no stop codons and remained in frame with V and J, and every other rearrangement was called non-productive. CDR3 was defined according to IMGT convention as the region running from the second conserved V-encoded cysteine to the conserved J-encoded phenylalanine. Sequences without an unambiguous match to a single V gene segment were excluded from the earlier analysis of a few hundred of the donors. An earlier analysis of 587 of the donors called V segments functional above 56.7% productive rearrangements and segregating when the between-donor standard deviation exceeded 5%. To diagnose cytomegalovirus status from the catalog of TCR beta chain sequences, a statistical classification framework was built. In a later analysis, TCR nucleotide sequences were compared against IMGT/GENE-DB human TR gene sequences so that V and J genes could be assigned. The TCRdist pipeline was used in a later analysis to assign CDR3 sequences and most-parsimonious VDJ recombination scenarios. In a later analysis, each TCR beta chain was defined by its CDR3 amino acid sequence together with its V-gene family, and reads lacking a unique V-gene family were excluded. To address suspected cross-contamination and a sequencing artifact, a later analysis removed roughly 580 highly shared, low-generation-probability nucleotide sequences. A later analysis calculated a clonal expansion index for each public chain from normalized within-repertoire ranks of inferred template counts. In a later analysis, generation probabilities were computed using a VDJ recombination model fitted to out-of-frame rearrangements, and the results were checked against IGoR. Hypergeometric tests were used in a later analysis to score TCR-TCR, TCR-HLA and TCR-CMV co-occurrence, with a repertoire-size bias correction applied to the TCR pairs. To estimate false discovery rates, a later analysis permuted the HLA or CMV assignments 20 times. In a later analysis, co-occurring TCRs were grouped using DBSCAN, and TCRdist sequence similarity was added for clustering within HLA-allele-positive subsets. Repertoires with fewer than 30,000 or more than 120,000 public chains were left out of co-occurrence clustering, as were several repertoires with anomalous nucleotide sharing. This immuneACCESS table, as held by TCRdb, lists in-frame sequences with V and J called but not all clones. Of the missing ones, under half trace to an unresolved V gene in checked studies; the others have no known cause. The DNA gave D and trimming, while V, J and clone size come from that table. Across this sample there are some 200,000 clones, with approximately 82% seen only once. The ten largest clones capture under 0.8% of the sample.

Recombination linked TRBV6-1 to TRBJ1-1, with no reliable assignment of the D segment. The receptor was isolated from a man between 18 and 29 years old in good health and CMV-seronegative. The sequenced material came from PBMCs. The CDR3 protein: CASSPRGGYTEAFF. The sequenced DNA: TGTGCCAGCAGTCCCCGGGGAGGGTACACTGAAGCTTTCTTT.